One sample yielded the 21 T cell receptor beta chains listed below, sequenced in a study of blood T cell repertoires in COVID-19. Sequencing was performed with immunoSEQ multiplex PCR; in TCRdb, only in-frame clones are kept and a portion is missing. This repertoire shows 350,000 to 450,000 clones, roughly 90% found once; its top ten account for around 1.5%. The sequenced material came from peripheral blood. Every receptor here comes from a woman aged 40 to 49 with COVID-19, enrolled during active disease.

V gene TRBV7-6 combines with J gene TRBJ1-1; 8 bases match TRBD1. J was trimmed by 4 bases and V by 1 base; bases with no gene match: 5. Per the germline V gene, CDR1 is SGHVS and CDR2 is FNYEAQ. The CDR3 runs 15 residues. The CDR3 protein is CASSLDRGVGTEAFF. The CDR3 nucleotides are TGTGCCAGCAGCTTAGACAGGGGGGTCGGCACTGAAGCTTTCTTT.

This clone came up a few times. CDR3 in DNA: TGTGCCAGCAGTTTATCGGGGGGATATAGAGGAAACACCATATATTTT. It codes for CASSLSGGYRGNTIYF. The gene calls are TRBV27 and TRBJ1-3; maybe TRBD1 (5 bases). Germline V gene lookup returns CDR1 MNHEY and CDR2 SMNVEV (reference sequence). This CDR3 comprises 16 residues. V lost 0 bases and J lost 4, with 13 bases in between.

The CDR3 DNA sequence: TGTGCCAGCAGCTCCTCGAAGGGGCTAGCGGGGGTCGAGCAGTACTTC. Its translation is CASSSSKGLAGVEQYF. The chain has TRBV7-9 and TRBJ2-7, with 10 bases lining up with TRBD2. The germline gives CDR1 SEHNR, CDR2 FQNEAQ (reference sequence). V lost 4 bases to trimming and J lost 6 bases; unmatched junction nucleotides: 12. The CDR3 is 16 residues long.

This chain connects TRBV7-2 to TRBJ2-7, with TRBD2 identical over 10 bases. Trimming took 1 base from V and 1 from J; bases not matched to a gene: 4. CDR1 and CDR2 from the germline V gene are SGHTA and FQGNSA. The CDR3 contains 16 residues. CDR3 region: CASSLVGAGGSYEQYF. Here the CDR3 DNA reads TGTGCCAGCAGCTTAGTCGGAGCGGGAGGGTCCTACGAGCAGTACTTC. Looking up the rest from reference TRBV7-2 and TRBJ2-7 gives the full variable domain: GAGVSQSPSNKVTEKGKDVELRCDPISGHTALYWYRQSLGQGLEFLIYFQGNSAPDKSGLPSDRFSAERTGGSVSTLTIQRTQQEDSAVYLCASSLVGAGGSYEQYFGPGTRLTVT.

The chain carries TRBV19 and TRBJ1-4; D is undetermined. The CDR3 sequence is 15 residues long. Per the germline V gene, CDR1 is LNHDA and CDR2 is SQIVND (reference sequence). Trimming removed 1 base at V and 3 bases at J, with 9 bases between. The CDR3 coding sequence is TGTGCCAGTAGTATAGTTGGAACAGCTAATGAAAAACTGTTTTTT. Translated, it gives CASSIVGTANEKLFF.

This clone was observed a few times. The genes are TRBV12-3 or TRBV12-4 and TRBJ1-5; TRBD1 agrees at 8 bases. The CDR3 spans 13 residues. V was pared by 7 bases and J by 5 bases, with 4 bases of the junction left unmatched. CDR3 in amino acids: CASNPTGDQPQHF. The DNA for the CDR3 is TGTGCCAGCAACCCGACAGGGGATCAGCCCCAGCATTTT.

This clone has just one count. The chain joins TRBV7-2 to TRBJ1-5, with D unresolved. The V end was cut by 1 base, the J end by 1 base, with 11 bases between. The germline V gene has CDR1 SGHTA and CDR2 FQGNSA. The CDR3 length is 16 residues. The CDR3 here is CASSLVLSRSNQPQHF. The CDR3 region has the DNA TGTGCCAGCAGCTTAGTTTTATCCAGGAGCAATCAGCCCCAGCATTTT.

The chain combines TRBV6-4 with TRBJ2-1, with D possibly being TRBD2 (7 bases). This CDR3 has 15 residues. Germline V gives CDR1 MRHNA, CDR2 SNTAGT. V lost 2 bases and J 8 bases, leaving 16 bases between the germline ends. The CDR3 DNA reads TGTGCCAGCAGTGACGTGGGGGGGGCAACGGATGAGCAGTTCTTC. It encodes CASSDVGGATDEQFF.

The rearrangement uses TRBV2 and TRBJ2-1; possible D gene TRBD2, 6 bases. The ends were cut back, 6 bases at V and 6 bases at J, with 27 bases in the middle. Germline V gene lookup returns CDR1 SNHLY and CDR2 FYNNEI. The CDR3 has 18 amino acids. CDR3 region: CASRPGVSKSAWGNEQFF. The CDR3 DNA is TGTGCCAGCAGACCGGGAGTCTCAAAGTCTGCATGGGGCAATGAGCAGTTCTTC.

The rearrangement joins TRBV11-2 to TRBJ1-6; D call uncertain. V gave up 5 bases and J gave up 0 bases, with 11 bases separating them. CDR3 length: 16 residues. Germline V gene lookup returns CDR1 SGHAT and CDR2 FQNNGV. The CDR3 DNA is TGTGCCAGCAGCACCCAATGGCCCTCCTATAATTCACCCCTCCACTTT. It translates to CASSTQWPSYNSPLHF.

This clone occurred a few times. This chain connects TRBV7-8 to TRBJ1-4; the match to TRBD1 covers 9 bases. The germline gives CDR1 SGHVS, CDR2 FQNEAQ. The CDR3 totals 15 residues. With 7 bases clipped from V and 6 bases from J, the junction kept 9 bases outside the gene matches. The CDR3 loop reads CASTVPGQGYEKLFF. In nucleotides, the CDR3 is TGTGCCAGCACCGTCCCGGGACAGGGTTATGAAAAACTGTTTTTT.

The chain combines TRBV19 with TRBJ2-5; TRBD1 is a possible D gene (6 bases). Trimming pared 3 bases from V and 4 bases from J, leaving 18 bases between. This CDR3 has 16 amino acids. From germline, CDR1 is LNHDA and CDR2 SQIVND (reference sequence). The CDR3 DNA sequence: TGTGCCAGTAGTATTATGGGTATGCAGGGGAGAGAGACCCAGTACTTC. It codes for CASSIMGMQGRETQYF.

J is TRBJ1-1 and V is TRBV10-1; D possibly corresponds to TRBD1 (6 bases). This CDR3 region has 13 residues. The germline CDR1 and CDR2 sequences are WNHNN and SYGVQD (reference sequence). Deletions cut 4 bases from V and 6 bases from J, with 12 bases between. CDR3 DNA: TGCGCCAGCAGTGGGGCAGGACAGTCTGAAGCTTTCTTT. Residues: CASSGAGQSEAFF.

Comments on this clone: The sample has other DNA sequences that encode this CDR3 too. The chain is built from TRBV5-1 and TRBJ1-5, with TRBD1 matching over 7 bases. Looked up from germline, CDR1 is SGHRS and CDR2 is YFSETQ. The CDR3 covers 14 residues. Unmatched junction bases numbered 1, after V lost 2 bases and J lost 2 bases. CDR3 nucleotides: TGCGCCAGCAGCTTAACAGGGGGCAATCAGCCCCAGCATTTT. Its translation: CASSLTGGNQPQHF.

The chain links TRBV7-8 to TRBJ1-3, with D unresolved. Germline loops: CDR1 SGHVS, CDR2 FQNEAQ. V dropped 1 base and J dropped 8 bases, with 21 bases sitting between them. The length of the CDR3 is 17 residues. The CDR3, as DNA: TGTGCCAGCAGCTTAGGGGCAGAATGGTCTCGTATACACACCATATATTTT. Its protein product is CASSLGAEWSRIHTIYF.

The chain has TRBV2 and TRBJ1-2; TRBD1 agrees at 8 bases. The germline gives CDR1 SNHLY, CDR2 FYNNEI. The V and J ends lost 7 bases and 7 bases, in that order; junction bases with no gene match: 8. The length of the CDR3 is 13 residues. CDR3 DNA: TGTGCCAGCAAGCGGCAGGGGGCGGTTGGCTACACCTTC. Protein: CASKRQGAVGYTF.

As regards this clone: Different DNA sequences within this sample yield the same CDR3. The chain combines TRBV2 with TRBJ1-1; D is unresolved. Trimming stripped 8 bases from V and 2 bases from J, with 12 bases between. The CDR3 is made up of 13 amino acids. Germline V gene lookup returns CDR1 SNHLY and CDR2 FYNNEI. CDR3 in amino acids: CASSEYLNTEAFF. The CDR3 DNA sequence: TGTGCCAGCTCTGAGTATCTCAACACTGAAGCTTTCTTT.

The chain is built from TRBV5-1 and TRBJ1-1, with 8 bases matching TRBD1. Looked up from germline, CDR1 is SGHRS and CDR2 is YFSETQ. This CDR3 has 16 residues. Trimming cost V 7 bases and J 7 bases; bases outside gene matches: 18. CDR3 protein: CASRITGGLGNGEAFF. The CDR3 coding sequence is TGCGCCAGCCGGATAACAGGGGGACTCGGAAACGGTGAAGCTTTCTTT.

The rearrangement uses TRBV18 and TRBJ2-3, with 9 bases that match TRBD1. V shed 0 bases, J shed 6 bases, and the junction held 4 bases outside the gene matches. CDR3 length equals 15 residues. Germline V gives CDR1 KGHSH, CDR2 LQKENI. CDR3 amino acids: CASSPPTGGADTQYF. The CDR3 nucleotides read TGTGCCAGCTCACCACCGACAGGGGGTGCCGATACGCAGTATTTT.

V usage is TRBV28 and J usage is TRBJ1-5; 8 bases are a match to TRBD1. V lost 2 bases, J lost 2 bases, and 5 bases stayed unmatched. The germline CDR1 and CDR2 sequences are MDHEN and SYDVKM. The CDR3 totals 16 residues. CDR3 coding DNA: TGTGCCAGCAGTTTAACCCGACAGGGGCGCAATCAGCCCCAGCATTTT. Translated, it gives CASSLTRQGRNQPQHF.

CDR3 nucleotides: TGTGCCAGCAGTAGTGCGGGGGGCCGAGACAATGAGCAGTTCTTC. Protein sequence: CASSSAGGRDNEQFF. The chain recombines TRBV6-2 or TRBV6-3 with TRBJ2-1; 8 bases are shared with TRBD2. CDR3 length: 15 residues. Germline V gene sequence: CDR1 MNHEY, CDR2 SVGEGT. Trimming removed 5 bases from V and 5 bases from J; junction bases left unmatched: 8.